Below are 4 T cell receptor beta chains sequenced from a single sample in a study of molecular identifiers for immune sequencing clone quantification. TCRdb reprocessed the PCR reads with MiXCR, giving one entry per CDR3 protein. This table holds about 640,000 distinct CDR3 sequences, 15% to 20% found once. Sequencing was carried out using naive CD8+ T cells from blood, with Jurkat cell RNA spiked in. The subset is: FACS-sorted CD8+CD4-CCR7+CD45RA+ naive T cells. The source of these receptors is a human donor in good health. Some libraries in this study had Jurkat cell RNA spiked in.

Regarding this clonotype: A read error may be the cause here, since a much bigger clone is one base away. The V and J genes are TRBV4-2 and TRBJ1-1; D is uncertain. Per the germline V gene, CDR1 is LGHNA and CDR2 is YNFKEQ. This CDR3 is built from 15 residues. With 1 base removed from V and 2 bases from J, the gap between germline ends came to 11 bases. This chain's CDR3 is CASSQVSTSNTEAFF. DNA of the CDR3: TGTGCCAGCAGCCAAGTTTCTACCTCTAACACTGAAGCTTTCTTT.

The chain is built from TRBV6-2 or TRBV6-3 and TRBJ2-2; 7 nucleotides match TRBD2. The V gene's germline CDR1 is MNHEY and CDR2 SVGEGT. The CDR3 is 13 residues long. Germline trimming cut 4 bases from V and 6 bases from J; bases unmatched to any gene: 2. DNA of the CDR3: TGTGCCAGCAGTTCACTAGCGCCCGGGGAGCTGTTTTTT. Encoded protein: CASSSLAPGELFF.

This clonotype was counted ten times or more. The genes are TRBV28 and TRBJ2-7; the D call may be TRBD1 or TRBD2 (6 bases each). CDR3 length: 15 amino acids. Between the trimmed V and J ends, which lost 11 bases and 1 base, there was a span of 21 bases. Looked up from germline, CDR1 is MDHEN and CDR2 is SYDVKM. The CDR3 nucleotides read TGTGCCTCCCAAGCCGAGCCGGGGGCATCCTACGAGCAGTACTTC. As protein: CASQAEPGASYEQYF.

The rearrangement uses TRBV12-3 or TRBV12-4 and TRBJ2-7; D is unresolved. The CDR3 covers 11 residues. V was trimmed by 3 bases and J by 11 bases, leaving 11 bases between them. The CDR3: CASSFGTREYF. As DNA, the CDR3 is TGTGCCAGCAGTTTCGGAACTCGGGAGTACTTC.